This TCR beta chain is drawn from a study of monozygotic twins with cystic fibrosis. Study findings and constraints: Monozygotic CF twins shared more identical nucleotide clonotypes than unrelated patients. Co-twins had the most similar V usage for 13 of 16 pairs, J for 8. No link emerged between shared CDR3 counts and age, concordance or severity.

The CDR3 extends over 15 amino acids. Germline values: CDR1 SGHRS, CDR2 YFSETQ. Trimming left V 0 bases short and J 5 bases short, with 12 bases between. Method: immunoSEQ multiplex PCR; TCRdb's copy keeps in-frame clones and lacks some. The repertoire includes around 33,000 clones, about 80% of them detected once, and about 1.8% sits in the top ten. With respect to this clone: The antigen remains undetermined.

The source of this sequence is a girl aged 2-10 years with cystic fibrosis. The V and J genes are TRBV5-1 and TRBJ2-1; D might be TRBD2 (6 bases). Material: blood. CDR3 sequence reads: CASSLVVVADNEQFF. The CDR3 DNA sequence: TGCGCCAGCAGCTTGGTGGTGGTAGCGGACAATGAGCAGTTCTTC.